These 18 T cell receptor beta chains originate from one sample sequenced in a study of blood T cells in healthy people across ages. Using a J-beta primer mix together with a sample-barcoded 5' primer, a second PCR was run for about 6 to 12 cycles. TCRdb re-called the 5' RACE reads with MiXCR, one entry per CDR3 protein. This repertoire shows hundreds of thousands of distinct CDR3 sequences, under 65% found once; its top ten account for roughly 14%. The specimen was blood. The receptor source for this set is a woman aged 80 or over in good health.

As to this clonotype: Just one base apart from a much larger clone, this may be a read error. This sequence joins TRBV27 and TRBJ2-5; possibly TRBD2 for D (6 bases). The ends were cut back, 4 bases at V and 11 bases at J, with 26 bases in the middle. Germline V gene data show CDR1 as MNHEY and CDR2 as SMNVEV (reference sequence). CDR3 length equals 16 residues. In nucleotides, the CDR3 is TGTGCCAGCAGTTCCCGACCTAGCGTCTCCTACAATGAGCAGTACTTC. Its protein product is CASSSRPSVSYNEQYF.

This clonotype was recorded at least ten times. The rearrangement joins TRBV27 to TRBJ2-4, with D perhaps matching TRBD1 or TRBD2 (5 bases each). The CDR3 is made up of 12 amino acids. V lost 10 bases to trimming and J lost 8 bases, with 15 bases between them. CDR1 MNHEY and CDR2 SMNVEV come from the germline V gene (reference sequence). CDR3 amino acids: CATSGPRDIQYF. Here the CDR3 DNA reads TGTGCCACCTCGGGACCGCGGGACATTCAGTACTTC.

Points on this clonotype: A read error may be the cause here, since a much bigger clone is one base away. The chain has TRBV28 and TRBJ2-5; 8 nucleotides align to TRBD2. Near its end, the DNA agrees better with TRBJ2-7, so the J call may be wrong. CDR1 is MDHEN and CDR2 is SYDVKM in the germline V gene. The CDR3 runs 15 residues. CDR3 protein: CASSLRASGPYEQYF. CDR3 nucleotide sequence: TGTGCCAGCAGTTTAAGGGCTAGCGGGCCTTACGAGCAGTACTTC.

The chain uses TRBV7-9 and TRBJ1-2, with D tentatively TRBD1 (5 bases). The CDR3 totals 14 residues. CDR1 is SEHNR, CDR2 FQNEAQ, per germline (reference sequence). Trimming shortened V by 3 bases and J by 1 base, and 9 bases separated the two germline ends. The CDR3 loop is CASSLGVLNYGYTF. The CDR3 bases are TGTGCCAGCAGCTTGGGGGTTCTTAACTATGGCTACACCTTC.

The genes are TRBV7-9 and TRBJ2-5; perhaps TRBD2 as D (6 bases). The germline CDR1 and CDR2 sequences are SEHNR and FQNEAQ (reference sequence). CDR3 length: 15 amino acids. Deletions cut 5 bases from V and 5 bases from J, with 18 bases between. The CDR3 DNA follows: TGTGCCAGCAGCCCCGGGACTGCGGCATGGGAGACCCAGTACTTC. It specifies CASSPGTAAWETQYF.

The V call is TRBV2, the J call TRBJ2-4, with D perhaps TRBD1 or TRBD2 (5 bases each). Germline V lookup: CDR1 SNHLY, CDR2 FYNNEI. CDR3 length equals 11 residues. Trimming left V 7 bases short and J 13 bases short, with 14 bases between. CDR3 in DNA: TGTGCCAGCACACCGGGACGCCAGCAGTACTTC. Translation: CASTPGRQQYF.

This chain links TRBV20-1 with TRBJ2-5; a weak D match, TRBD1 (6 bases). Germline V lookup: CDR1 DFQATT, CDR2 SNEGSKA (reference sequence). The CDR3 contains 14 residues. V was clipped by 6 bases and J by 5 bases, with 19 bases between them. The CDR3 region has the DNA TGCAGTGCCCGATGGGACAAATTTTGGGAGACCCAGTACTTC. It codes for CSARWDKFWETQYF.

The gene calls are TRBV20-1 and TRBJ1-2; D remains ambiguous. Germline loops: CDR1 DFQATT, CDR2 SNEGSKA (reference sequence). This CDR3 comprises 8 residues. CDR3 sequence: CSIRGYTF. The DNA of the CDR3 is TGCAGCATTAGAGGCTACACCTTC.

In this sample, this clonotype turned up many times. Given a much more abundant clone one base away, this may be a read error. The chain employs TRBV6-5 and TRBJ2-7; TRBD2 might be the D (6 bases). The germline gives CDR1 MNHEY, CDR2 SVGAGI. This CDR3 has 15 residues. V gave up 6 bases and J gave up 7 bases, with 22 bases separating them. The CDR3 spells CASSPRRGPLGEQYF. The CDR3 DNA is TGTGCCAGCAGCCCTAGGCGGGGTCCCCTCGGGGAGCAGTACTTC.

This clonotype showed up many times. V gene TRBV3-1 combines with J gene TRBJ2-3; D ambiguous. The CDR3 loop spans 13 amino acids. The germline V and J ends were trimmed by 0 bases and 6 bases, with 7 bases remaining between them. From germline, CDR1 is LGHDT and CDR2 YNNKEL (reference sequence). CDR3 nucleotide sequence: TGTGCCAGCAGCCAAGACGGAGCGGATACGCAGTATTTT. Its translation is CASSQDGADTQYF.

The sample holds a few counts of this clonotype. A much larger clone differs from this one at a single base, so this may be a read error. The chain's CDR3 is CAISEGGQYNEQYF. The CDR3 region has the DNA TGTGCCATCAGTGAGGGCGGACAGTACAATGAGCAGTACTTC. This chain links TRBV10-3 with TRBJ2-5; a possible D gene is TRBD1 (6 bases). CDR1 is ENHRY and CDR2 is SYGVKD in the germline V gene. Trimming took 2 bases from V and 11 from J, leaving 18 bases between them. The CDR3 is 14 amino acids.

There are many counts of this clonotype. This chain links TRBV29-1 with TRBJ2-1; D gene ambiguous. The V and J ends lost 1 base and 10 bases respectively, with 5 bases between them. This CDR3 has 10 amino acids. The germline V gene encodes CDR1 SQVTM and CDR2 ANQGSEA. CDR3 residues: CSVEVVEQFF. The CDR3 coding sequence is TGCAGCGTTGAAGTCGTGGAGCAGTTCTTC.

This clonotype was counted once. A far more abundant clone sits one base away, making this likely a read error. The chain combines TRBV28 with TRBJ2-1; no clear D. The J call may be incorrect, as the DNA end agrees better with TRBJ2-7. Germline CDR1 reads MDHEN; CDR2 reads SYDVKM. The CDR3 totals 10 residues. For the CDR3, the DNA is TGTGCCAGCTCCTCCCACGAGCAGTACTTC. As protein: CASSSHEQYF.

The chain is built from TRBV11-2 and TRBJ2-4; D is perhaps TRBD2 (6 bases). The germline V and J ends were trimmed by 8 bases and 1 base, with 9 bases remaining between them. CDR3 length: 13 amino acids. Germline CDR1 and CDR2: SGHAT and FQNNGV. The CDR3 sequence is CASGGTAKNIQYF. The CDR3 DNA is TGTGCCAGCGGCGGGACTGCCAAAAACATTCAGTACTTC.

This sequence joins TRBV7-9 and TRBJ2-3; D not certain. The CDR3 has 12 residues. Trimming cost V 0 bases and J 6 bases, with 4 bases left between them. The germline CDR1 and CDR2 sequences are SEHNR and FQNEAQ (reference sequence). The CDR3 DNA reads TGTGCCAGCAGCTTAGCCCAGGATACGCAGTATTTT. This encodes CASSLAQDTQYF.

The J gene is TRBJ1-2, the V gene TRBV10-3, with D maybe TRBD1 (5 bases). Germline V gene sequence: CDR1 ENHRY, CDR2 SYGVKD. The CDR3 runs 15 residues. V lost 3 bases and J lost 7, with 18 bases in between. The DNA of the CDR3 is TGTGCCATCAGTGAAGGAACAGGATCCACTTTTGGCTACACCTTC. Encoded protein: CAISEGTGSTFGYTF.

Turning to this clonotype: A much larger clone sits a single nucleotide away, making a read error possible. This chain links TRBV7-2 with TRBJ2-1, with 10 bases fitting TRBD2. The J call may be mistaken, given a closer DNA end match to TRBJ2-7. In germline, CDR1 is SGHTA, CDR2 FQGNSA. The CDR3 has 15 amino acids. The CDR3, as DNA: TGTGCCAGCCATCTTCAAGCGGGAGGGTACAATGAGCAGTACTTC. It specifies CASHLQAGGYNEQYF.

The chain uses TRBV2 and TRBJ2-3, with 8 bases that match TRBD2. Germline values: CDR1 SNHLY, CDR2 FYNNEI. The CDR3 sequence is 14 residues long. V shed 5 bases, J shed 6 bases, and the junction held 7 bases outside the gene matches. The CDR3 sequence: CASSPRTSMDTQYF. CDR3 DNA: TGTGCCAGCAGTCCCCGGACTAGCATGGATACGCAGTATTTT.